The clone carrying this TCR beta chain has ten or more counts. As yet, its antigen is unknown. This entry belongs to a study of spatial heterogeneity in lung cancer. Study-level points and caveats: In tumors, expanded intratumoral alpha and beta TCR counts tracked mutation counts.

Every individual TCR cDNA molecule carried its own unique molecular identifier, which allowed correction of PCR and sequencing errors. TCRdb ran MiXCR on the 5' RACE reads and lists one entry per CDR3 protein. The data hold roughly 20,000 distinct CDR3 sequences, with about 4.3% observed a single time. Looked up from germline, CDR1 is KGHSH and CDR2 is LQKENI. This CDR3 region has 17 residues. The V gene lost 3 bases and the J gene lost 0 bases, with 17 bases spanning the gap. Time point indicated: sample taken at primary tumor resection. The chain has TRBV18 and TRBJ1-1; D is ambiguous. Sequencing used lung tumor tissue, obtained at surgery. This sequence originates from a male donor with early-stage non-small cell lung cancer. DNA of the CDR3: TGTGCCAGCTCACCCTTCCGGGGTAACGAGGTGAACACTGAAGCTTTCTTT. It specifies CASSPFRGNEVNTEAFF.